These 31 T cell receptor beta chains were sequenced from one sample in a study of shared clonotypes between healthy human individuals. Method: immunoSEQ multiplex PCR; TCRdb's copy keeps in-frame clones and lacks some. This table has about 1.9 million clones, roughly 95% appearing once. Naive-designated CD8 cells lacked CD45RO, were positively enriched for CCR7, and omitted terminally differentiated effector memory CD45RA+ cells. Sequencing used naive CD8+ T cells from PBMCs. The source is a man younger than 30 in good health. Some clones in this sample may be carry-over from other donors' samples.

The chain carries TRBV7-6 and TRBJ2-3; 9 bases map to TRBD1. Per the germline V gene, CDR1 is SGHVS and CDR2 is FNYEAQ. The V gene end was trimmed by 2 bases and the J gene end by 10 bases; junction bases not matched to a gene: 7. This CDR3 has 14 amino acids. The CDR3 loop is CASSLYRGLWAQYF. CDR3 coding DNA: TGTGCCAGCAGCTTATACAGGGGGCTCTGGGCGCAGTATTTT.

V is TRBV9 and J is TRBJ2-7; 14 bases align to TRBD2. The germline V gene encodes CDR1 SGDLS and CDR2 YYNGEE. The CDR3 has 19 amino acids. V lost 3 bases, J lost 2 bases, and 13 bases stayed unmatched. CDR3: CASSAYSGTSGRNPYEQYF. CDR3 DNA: TGTGCCAGCAGCGCCTATTCCGGGACTAGCGGGAGAAACCCCTACGAGCAGTACTTC.

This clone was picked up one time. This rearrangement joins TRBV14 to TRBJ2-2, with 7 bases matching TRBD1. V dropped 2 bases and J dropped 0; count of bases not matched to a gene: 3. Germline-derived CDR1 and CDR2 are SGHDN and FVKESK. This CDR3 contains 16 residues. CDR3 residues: CASSQPDRANTGELFF. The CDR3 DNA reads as TGTGCCAGCAGCCAACCAGACAGGGCGAACACCGGGGAGCTGTTTTTT.

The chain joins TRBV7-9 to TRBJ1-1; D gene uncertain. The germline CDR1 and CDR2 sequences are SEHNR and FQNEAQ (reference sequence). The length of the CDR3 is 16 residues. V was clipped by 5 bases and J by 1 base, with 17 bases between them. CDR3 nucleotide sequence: TGTGCCAGCAGCCCTGCCCGTGGCCAGGCGAACACTGAAGCTTTCTTT. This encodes CASSPARGQANTEAFF.

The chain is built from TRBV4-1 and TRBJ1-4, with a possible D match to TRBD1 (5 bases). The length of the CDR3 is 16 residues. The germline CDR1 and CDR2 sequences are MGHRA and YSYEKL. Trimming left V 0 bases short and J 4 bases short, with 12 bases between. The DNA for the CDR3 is TGCGCCAGCAGCCAAGAGGGGTCAGGGTATAATGAAAAACTGTTTTTT. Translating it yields CASSQEGSGYNEKLFF.

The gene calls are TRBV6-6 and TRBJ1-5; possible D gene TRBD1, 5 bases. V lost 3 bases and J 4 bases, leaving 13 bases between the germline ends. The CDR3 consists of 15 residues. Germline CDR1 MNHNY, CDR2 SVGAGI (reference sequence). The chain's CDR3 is CASSYAGEANQPQHF. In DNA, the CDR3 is TGTGCCAGCAGTTATGCGGGGGAGGCAAATCAGCCCCAGCATTTT.

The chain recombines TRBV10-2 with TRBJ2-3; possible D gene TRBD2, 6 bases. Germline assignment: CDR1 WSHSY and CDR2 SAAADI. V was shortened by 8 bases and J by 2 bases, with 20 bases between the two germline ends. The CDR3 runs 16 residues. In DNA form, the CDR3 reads TGCGCCAGCGCTGCAAGAGGGACTGGAGTCACAGATACGCAGTATTTT. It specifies CASAARGTGVTDTQYF.

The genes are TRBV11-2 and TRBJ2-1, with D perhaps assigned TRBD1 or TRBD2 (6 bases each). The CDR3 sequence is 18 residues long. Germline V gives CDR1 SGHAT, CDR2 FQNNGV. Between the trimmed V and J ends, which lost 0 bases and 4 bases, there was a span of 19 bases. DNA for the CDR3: TGTGCCAGCAGCTTAGATCCGGGGGCCCTCGGTGCGTACAATGAGCAGTTCTTC. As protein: CASSLDPGALGAYNEQFF.

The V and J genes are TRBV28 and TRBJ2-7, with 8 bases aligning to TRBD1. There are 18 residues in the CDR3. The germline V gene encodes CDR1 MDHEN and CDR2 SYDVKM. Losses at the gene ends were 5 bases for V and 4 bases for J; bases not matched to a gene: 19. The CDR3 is CASSPRDRRPLTIYEQYF. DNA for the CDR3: TGTGCCAGCAGTCCCCGGGACAGGCGCCCACTTACGATATACGAGCAGTACTTC. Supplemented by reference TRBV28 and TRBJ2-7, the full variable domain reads DVKVTQSSRYLVKRTGEKVFLECVQDMDHENMFWYRQDPGLGLRLIYFSYDVKMKEKGDIPEGYSVSREKKERFSLILESASTNQTSMYLCASSPRDRRPLTIYEQYFGPGTRLTVT.

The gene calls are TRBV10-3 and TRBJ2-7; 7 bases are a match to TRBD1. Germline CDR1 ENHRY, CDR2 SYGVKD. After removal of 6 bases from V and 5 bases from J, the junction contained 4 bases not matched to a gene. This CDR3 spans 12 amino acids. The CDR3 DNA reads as TGTGCCATCAGCGACGGGACAGACGAGCAGTACTTC. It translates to CAISDGTDEQYF.

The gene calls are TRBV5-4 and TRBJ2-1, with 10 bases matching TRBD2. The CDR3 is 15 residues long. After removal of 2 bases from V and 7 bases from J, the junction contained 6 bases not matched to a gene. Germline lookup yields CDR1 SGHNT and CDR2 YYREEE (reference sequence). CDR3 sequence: CASSFKSGRGNEQFF. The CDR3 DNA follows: TGTGCCAGCAGCTTCAAGAGCGGGAGGGGAAATGAGCAGTTCTTC.

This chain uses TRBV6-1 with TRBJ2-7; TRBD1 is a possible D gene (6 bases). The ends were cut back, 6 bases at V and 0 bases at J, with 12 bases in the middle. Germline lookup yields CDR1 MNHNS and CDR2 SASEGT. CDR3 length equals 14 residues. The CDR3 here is CASRGTQSSYEQYF. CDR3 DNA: TGTGCCAGCAGGGGGACACAGAGCTCCTACGAGCAGTACTTC.

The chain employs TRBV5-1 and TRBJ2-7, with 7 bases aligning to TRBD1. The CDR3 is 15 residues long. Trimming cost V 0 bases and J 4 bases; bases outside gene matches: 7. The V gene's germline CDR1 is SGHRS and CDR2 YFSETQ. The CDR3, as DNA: TGCGCCAGCAGCTTGGGTCAGGGGGTCTTATACGAGCAGTACTTC. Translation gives CASSLGQGVLYEQYF. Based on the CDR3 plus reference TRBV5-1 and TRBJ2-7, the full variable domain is KAGVTQTPRYLIKTRGQQVTLSCSPISGHRSVSWYQQTPGQGLQFLFEYFSETQRNKGNFPGRFSGRQFSNSRSEMNVSTLELGDSALYLCASSLGQGVLYEQYFGPGTRLTVT.

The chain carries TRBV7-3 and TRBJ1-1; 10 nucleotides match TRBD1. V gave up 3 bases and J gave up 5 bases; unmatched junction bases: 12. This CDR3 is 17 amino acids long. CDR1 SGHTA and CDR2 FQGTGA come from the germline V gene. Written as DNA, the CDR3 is TGTGCCAGCAGCTTCCCTTCCTCCGGACAGGGGGAAACTGAAGCTTTCTTT. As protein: CASSFPSSGQGETEAFF.

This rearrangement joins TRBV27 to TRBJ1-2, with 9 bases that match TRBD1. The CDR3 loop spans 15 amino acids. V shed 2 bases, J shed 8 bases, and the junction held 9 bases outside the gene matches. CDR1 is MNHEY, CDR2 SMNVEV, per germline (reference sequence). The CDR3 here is CASSLIPTGGSGYTF. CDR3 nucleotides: TGTGCCAGCAGTTTAATTCCCACAGGGGGCTCGGGCTACACCTTC.

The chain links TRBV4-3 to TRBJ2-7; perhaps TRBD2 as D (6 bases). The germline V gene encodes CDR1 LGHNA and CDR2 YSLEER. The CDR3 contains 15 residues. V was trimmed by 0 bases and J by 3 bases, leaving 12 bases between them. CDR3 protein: CASSQDGGTYYEQYF. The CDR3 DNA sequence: TGCGCCAGCAGCCAAGACGGAGGGACTTACTACGAGCAGTACTTC.

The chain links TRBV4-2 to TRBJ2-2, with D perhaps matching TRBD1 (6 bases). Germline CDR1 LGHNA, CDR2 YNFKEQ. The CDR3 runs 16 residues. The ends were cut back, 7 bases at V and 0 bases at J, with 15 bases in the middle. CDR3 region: CASKGWTETNTGELFF. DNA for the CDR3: TGTGCCAGCAAAGGTTGGACAGAGACGAACACCGGGGAGCTGTTTTTT.

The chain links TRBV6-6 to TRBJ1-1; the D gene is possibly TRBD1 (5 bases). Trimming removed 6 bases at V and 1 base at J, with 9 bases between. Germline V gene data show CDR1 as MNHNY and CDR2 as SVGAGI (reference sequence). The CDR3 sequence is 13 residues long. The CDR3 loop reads CASRTRGNTEAFF. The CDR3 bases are TGTGCCAGCAGGACTAGGGGGAACACTGAAGCTTTCTTT.

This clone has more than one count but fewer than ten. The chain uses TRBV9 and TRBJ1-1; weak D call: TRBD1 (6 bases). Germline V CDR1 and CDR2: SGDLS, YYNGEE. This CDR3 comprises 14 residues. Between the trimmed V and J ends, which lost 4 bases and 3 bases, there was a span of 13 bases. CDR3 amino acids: CASSTPGEDTEAFF. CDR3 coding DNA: TGTGCCAGCAGCACCCCAGGGGAAGACACTGAAGCTTTCTTT.

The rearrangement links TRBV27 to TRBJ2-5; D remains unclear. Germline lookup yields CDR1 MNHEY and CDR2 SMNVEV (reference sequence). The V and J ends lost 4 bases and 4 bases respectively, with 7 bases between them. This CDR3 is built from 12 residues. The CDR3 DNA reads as TGTGCCAGCAGTTCTGTTCTAGAGACCCAGTACTTC. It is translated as CASSSVLETQYF.

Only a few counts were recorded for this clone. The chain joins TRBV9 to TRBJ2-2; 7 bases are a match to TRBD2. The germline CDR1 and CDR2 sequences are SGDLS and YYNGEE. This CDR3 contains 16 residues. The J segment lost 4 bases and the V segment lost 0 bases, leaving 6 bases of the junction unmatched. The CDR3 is CASSVGAGRRTGELFF. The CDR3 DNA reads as TGTGCCAGCAGCGTAGGAGCGGGAAGGCGCACCGGGGAGCTGTTTTTT.

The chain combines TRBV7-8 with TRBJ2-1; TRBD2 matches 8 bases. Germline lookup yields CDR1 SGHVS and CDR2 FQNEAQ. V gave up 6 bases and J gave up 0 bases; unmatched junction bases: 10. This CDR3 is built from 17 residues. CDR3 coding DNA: TGTGCCAGCAGGAGACGGGGGGGCACTAGCTCCTACAATGAGCAGTTCTTC. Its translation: CASRRRGGTSSYNEQFF.

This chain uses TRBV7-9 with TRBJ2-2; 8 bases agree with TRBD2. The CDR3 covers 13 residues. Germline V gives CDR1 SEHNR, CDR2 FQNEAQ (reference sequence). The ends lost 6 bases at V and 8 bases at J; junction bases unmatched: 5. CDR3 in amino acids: CASSSGIEGELFF. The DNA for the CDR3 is TGTGCCAGCAGTAGCGGGATCGAGGGGGAGCTGTTTTTT. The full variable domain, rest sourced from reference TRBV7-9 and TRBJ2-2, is DTGVSQNPRHKITKRGQNVTFRCDPISEHNRLYWYRQTLGQGPEFLTYFQNEAQLEKSRLLSDRFSAERPKGSFSTLEIQRTEQGDSAMYLCASSSGIEGELFFGEGSRLTVL.

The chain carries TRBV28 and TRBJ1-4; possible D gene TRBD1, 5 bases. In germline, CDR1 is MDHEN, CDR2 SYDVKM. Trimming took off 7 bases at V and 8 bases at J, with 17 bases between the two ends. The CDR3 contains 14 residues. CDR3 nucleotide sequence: TGTGCCAGCAAGGAGGGGAGGGTGGGCGAAAAACTGTTTTTT. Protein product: CASKEGRVGEKLFF.

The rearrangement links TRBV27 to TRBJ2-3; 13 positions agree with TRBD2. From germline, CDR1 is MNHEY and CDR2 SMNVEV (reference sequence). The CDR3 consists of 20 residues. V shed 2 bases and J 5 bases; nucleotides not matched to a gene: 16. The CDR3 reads CASSLLGLAGISPTIDTQYF. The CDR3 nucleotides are TGTGCCAGCAGTTTACTGGGACTAGCGGGAATTTCCCCGACGATAGATACGCAGTATTTT.

For the CDR3, the DNA is TGCGCCAGCAGCCCGGACGGGGAAGGGTCTTCGCACATTCAGTACTTC. This sequence encodes CASSPDGEGSSHIQYF. The V gene is TRBV5-1, the J gene TRBJ2-4; TRBD2 might be the D (5 bases). The germline V gene encodes CDR1 SGHRS and CDR2 YFSETQ. The CDR3 is 16 amino acids. Trimming took off 4 bases at V and 8 bases at J, with 22 bases between the two ends. Full variable domain (outside the CDR3, taken from reference TRBV5-1 and TRBJ2-4): KAGVTQTPRYLIKTRGQQVTLSCSPISGHRSVSWYQQTPGQGLQFLFEYFSETQRNKGNFPGRFSGRQFSNSRSEMNVSTLELGDSALYLCASSPDGEGSSHIQYFGAGTRLSVL.

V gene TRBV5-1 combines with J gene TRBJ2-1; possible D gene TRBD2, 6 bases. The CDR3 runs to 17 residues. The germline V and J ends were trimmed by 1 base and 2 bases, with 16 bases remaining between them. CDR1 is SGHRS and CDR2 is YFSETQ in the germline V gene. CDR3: CASSLPLTLATYNEQFF. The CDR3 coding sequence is TGCGCCAGCAGCTTGCCGCTCACACTAGCAACCTACAATGAGCAGTTCTTC.

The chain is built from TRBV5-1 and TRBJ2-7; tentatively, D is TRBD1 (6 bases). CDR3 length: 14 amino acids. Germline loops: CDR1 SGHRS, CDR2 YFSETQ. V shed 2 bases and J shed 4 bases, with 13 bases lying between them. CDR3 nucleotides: TGCGCCAGCAGCTTTGAGGCAGGGGTATACGAGCAGTACTTC. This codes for CASSFEAGVYEQYF.

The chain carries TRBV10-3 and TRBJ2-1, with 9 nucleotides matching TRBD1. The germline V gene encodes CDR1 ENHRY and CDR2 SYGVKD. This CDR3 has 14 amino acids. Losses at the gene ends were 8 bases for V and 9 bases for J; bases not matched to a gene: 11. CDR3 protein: CAIGRDRDPPEQFF. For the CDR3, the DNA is TGTGCCATCGGCCGGGACAGGGATCCTCCTGAGCAGTTCTTC.

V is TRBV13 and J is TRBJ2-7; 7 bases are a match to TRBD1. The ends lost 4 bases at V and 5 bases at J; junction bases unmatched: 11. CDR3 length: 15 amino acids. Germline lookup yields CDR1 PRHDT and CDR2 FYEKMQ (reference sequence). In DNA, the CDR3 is TGTGCCAGCAGCTCAACAGACCCCCAGGGGGACGAGCAGTACTTC. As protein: CASSSTDPQGDEQYF.

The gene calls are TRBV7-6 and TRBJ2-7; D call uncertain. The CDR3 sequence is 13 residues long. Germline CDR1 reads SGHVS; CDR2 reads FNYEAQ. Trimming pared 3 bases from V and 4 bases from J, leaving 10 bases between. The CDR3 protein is CASSLTRAYEQYF. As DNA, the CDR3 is TGTGCCAGCAGCTTGACACGAGCTTACGAGCAGTACTTC.